These T cell receptor beta chains were read from a single sample in a study of T cell responses to AZD1222 COVID-19 vaccine. The protocol was immunoSEQ multiplex PCR, while the TCRdb copy is restricted to in-frame clones and leaves out a portion. The sample shows under 150,000 clones, approximately 89% of them seen only once. The sample here was peripheral blood, taken on day 0 of AZD1222 vaccination. The receptors come from an adult in good health. Both conserved end residues are part of each CDR3. Each record gives: CDR3 length, J gene, D gene, V gene, clone size, CDR3 DNA, CDR3 protein. The D gene is left open where the match is weak. Expanded clones are given a class, and other clones once, few, many or no size at all.

>14|TRBJ2-7|TRBD2|TRBV18|NA
TGTGCCAGCTCTTTAGCGGGAGCCCTTTACGAGCAGTACTTC
CASSLAGALYEQYF
>16|TRBJ1-1|NA|TRBV5-4|NA
TGTGCCAGCACCAAAGGGGGGACCTTGGGGAACACTGAAGCTTTCTTT
CASTKGGTLGNTEAFF
>14|TRBJ1-6|NA|TRBV2|NA
TGTGCCAGCAGTGGACATGGGGGGAATTCACCCCTCCACTTT
CASSGHGGNSPLHF
>12|TRBJ1-2|TRBD1|TRBV19|NA
TGTGCCAGTAGTTCACAGGGGGGTGGCTACACCTTC
CASSSQGGGYTF
>14|TRBJ2-7|TRBD1|TRBV19|NA
TGTGCCAGTAGCCTCCGGACAGGGCTTGGCGAGCAGTACTTC
CASSLRTGLGEQYF
>14|TRBJ2-3|NA|TRBV24-1|once
TGTGCCACCCGGGACTCAAAAGCGTCAGATACGCAGTATTTT
CATRDSKASDTQYF
>13|TRBJ1-1|NA|TRBV12-3/TRBV12-4|few
TGTGCCAGCAGCCCAACCAGTAACACTGAAGCTTTCTTT
CASSPTSNTEAFF
>12|TRBJ1-1|NA|TRBV6-5|NA
TGTGCCAGCGAAACCGGGGGCACTGAAGCTTTCTTT
CASETGGTEAFF
>14|TRBJ2-3|NA|TRBV7-3|once
TGTGCCAGCAGCTTAGGGGCAGGCACAGATACGCAGTATTTT
CASSLGAGTDTQYF
>13|TRBJ2-1|TRBD2|TRBV27|NA
TGTGCCAGCAGTTTCAGGACTAGCGATGAGCAGTTCTTC
CASSFRTSDEQFF
>14|TRBJ2-7|TRBD2|TRBV27|NA
TGTGCCAGCAGACGTACTAGCGGGCCTTACGAGCAGTACTTC
CASRRTSGPYEQYF
>14|TRBJ2-7|NA|TRBV11-3|NA
TGTGCCAGCAGCTTAGTTCTAGCCTCCTACGAGCAGTACTTC
CASSLVLASYEQYF
>18|TRBJ2-7|TRBD2|TRBV15|NA
TGTGCCACCAGCAGAGATAAAAAAGAACTAGCGGTCTCCTACGAGCAGTACTTC
CATSRDKKELAVSYEQYF
>16|TRBJ2-1|NA|TRBV7-8|NA
TGTGCCAGCAGCTCCCTCGGGACTCCCGGGACCAATGAGCAGTTCTTC
CASSSLGTPGTNEQFF
>14|TRBJ1-1|NA|TRBV18|NA
TGTGCCAGCTCACCTTCAGGGGCGTACACTGAAGCTTTCTTT
CASSPSGAYTEAFF
>15|TRBJ1-1|TRBD1|TRBV5-1|NA
TGCGCCAGCAGCCCACTGACAGGGGACCACACTGAAGCTTTCTTT
CASSPLTGDHTEAFF
>15|TRBJ1-2|NA|TRBV28|NA
TGTGCCAGCAGGCCTCCCGGCGGGAATATCTATGGCTACACCTTC
CASRPPGGNIYGYTF
>14|TRBJ2-1|NA|TRBV29-1|NA
TGCAGCGTCGGGGAGACGGGGCCGGGGAATGAGCAGTTCTTC
CSVGETGPGNEQFF
>12|TRBJ1-3|TRBD1|TRBV28|NA
TGTGCCACCGGGACAGGGTCGCTCACCATATATTTT
CATGTGSLTIYF
>19|TRBJ2-3|TRBD2|TRBV5-1|NA
TGCGCCCGCAGCCGCGGGGGGGCTAGCGGGGTTTTTAGCACAGATACGCAGTATTTT
CARSRGGASGVFSTDTQYF
>14|TRBJ2-1|NA|TRBV11-2|NA
TGTGCCAGCACCGCAAAACGGACCATTAATGAGCAGTTCTTC
CASTAKRTINEQFF
>16|TRBJ1-1|NA|TRBV12-5|NA
TGTGCTAGTGGCAGGGACGGAATCCTGAGGAACACTGAAGCTTTCTTT
CASGRDGILRNTEAFF
>13|TRBJ2-1|NA|TRBV30|NA
TGTGCCTGGAGTGTAGGTAGCGGCCGGGAGCAGTTCTTC
CAWSVGSGREQFF
>15|TRBJ1-1|NA|TRBV4-1|NA
TGCGCCAGCAGCCTTCTATCGTATGTGAACACTGAAGCTTTCTTT
CASSLLSYVNTEAFF
>15|TRBJ2-7|TRBD1|TRBV4-1|NA
TGCGCCAGCAGCCTCCTAGGGACAGGGGCCTACGAGCAGTACTTC
CASSLLGTGAYEQYF
>14|TRBJ1-5|NA|TRBV24-1|NA
TGTGCCACCAGTGATCCGACAGACAATCAGCCCCAGCATTTT
CATSDPTDNQPQHF
>17|TRBJ2-1|NA|TRBV4-3|NA
TGCGCCAGCAGCCAAGAGAGGACGGGGGCCTCCTACAATGAGCAGTTCTTC
CASSQERTGASYNEQFF
>14|TRBJ1-2|NA|TRBV14|NA
TGTGCCAGCAGCCAACTGGGCGAAGGGTATGGCTACACCTTC
CASSQLGEGYGYTF
>13|TRBJ1-1|TRBD1|TRBV29-1|NA
TGCAGCGCCACCCGGGACAGGAACACTGAAGCTTTCTTT
CSATRDRNTEAFF
>13|TRBJ2-2|NA|TRBV7-3|NA
TGTGCCAGCAGCCTAATGGGCACCGGGGAGCTGTTTTTT
CASSLMGTGELFF
>14|TRBJ1-1|NA|TRBV11-3|NA
TGTGCCAGCAGCTTACCAGGGAGCCACACTGAAGCTTTCTTT
CASSLPGSHTEAFF
>13|TRBJ2-5|TRBD2|TRBV5-4|NA
TGTGCCAGTAGCGGGAGGGCCACAGAGACCCAGTACTTC
CASSGRATETQYF
>15|TRBJ1-4|TRBD1|TRBV4-3|NA
TGCGCCAGCAGCCAAGATGCTAGGGGGCCTGAAAAACTGTTTTTT
CASSQDARGPEKLFF
>15|TRBJ1-1|TRBD1|TRBV2|NA
TGTGCCAGCAGTGTCTTCGAACCAGGGGGCACTGAAGCTTTCTTT
CASSVFEPGGTEAFF
>14|TRBJ2-7|NA|TRBV27|NA
TGTGCCAGCAGTTTTAGCAGGGAATCCTACGAGCAGTACTTC
CASSFSRESYEQYF
>16|TRBJ1-5|TRBD1|TRBV10-3|once
TGTGCCACCTCGACAGGGAAGGTAGGAAGCAATCAGCCCCAGCATTTT
CATSTGKVGSNQPQHF
>14|TRBJ1-1|TRBD1|TRBV6-4|NA
TGTGCCAGCAGGACGGACAGGGGGAACACTGAAGCTTTCTTT
CASRTDRGNTEAFF
>14|TRBJ2-6|NA|TRBV7-3|NA
TGTGCCAGCAGCGCCGGGGTCGGGGCCAACGTCCTGACTTTC
CASSAGVGANVLTF
>16|TRBJ1-4|NA|TRBV19|NA
TGTGCCAGTAAAACCCCCGGGCAGGGGCCTAATGAAAAACTGTTTTTT
CASKTPGQGPNEKLFF
>14|TRBJ2-1|TRBD2|TRBV9|NA
TGTGCCAGCAGCGTCCGACTAGCGGACAATGAGCAGTTCTTC
CASSVRLADNEQFF
>13|TRBJ1-2|TRBD1|TRBV19|NA
TGTGCCAGTACTTGGACAGGGAGGTATGGCTACACCTTC
CASTWTGRYGYTF
>15|TRBJ2-7|TRBD1|TRBV6-5|NA
TGTGCCAGCACGTCAACAGGGGACGGTCGATACGAGCAGTACTTC
CASTSTGDGRYEQYF
>15|TRBJ1-1|NA|TRBV7-3|NA
TGTGCCAGCAGCTTAATGGCGGGGGCTGACACTGAAGCTTTCTTT
CASSLMAGADTEAFF
>14|TRBJ1-1|TRBD1|TRBV10-1|NA
TGCGCCAGCAGTGAGTCGACAGGGGGGACTGAAGCTTTCTTT
CASSESTGGTEAFF
>15|TRBJ1-6|NA|TRBV4-3|NA
TGCGCCAGCAGCCAAGTTTGGCAGTATAATTCACCCCTCCACTTT
CASSQVWQYNSPLHF
>16|TRBJ2-6|NA|TRBV5-1|NA
TGCGCCAGCAGCCCAATCGGACTGTATGGGGCCAACGTCCTGACTTTC
CASSPIGLYGANVLTF
>12|TRBJ2-1|NA|TRBV11-3|NA
TGTGCCAGCAGCTTAATCAACAATGAGCAGTTCTTC
CASSLINNEQFF
>12|TRBJ1-2|NA|TRBV30|NA
TGTGCCTCTCATAGGGGGGTCTATGGCTACACCTTC
CASHRGVYGYTF
>15|TRBJ2-7|TRBD2|TRBV28|NA
TGTGCCAGCAGTTTAACAACTAGCGGAGAGTACGAGCAGTACTTC
CASSLTTSGEYEQYF
>16|TRBJ2-1|TRBD2|TRBV27|NA
TGTGCCAGCAGTTCAATACTAGCGGGAATTCGGAATGAGCAGTTCTTC
CASSSILAGIRNEQFF
>15|TRBJ1-3|TRBD1|TRBV24-1|NA
TGTGCCACCAGTGACACAAGGGGGCCTGGAAACACCATATATTTT
CATSDTRGPGNTIYF